The 32 T cell receptor beta chains presented below share a single source sample, sequenced in a study of blood T cell repertoires in COVID-19. Sequenced by immunoSEQ multiplex PCR; TCRdb stores in-frame clones only, minus some. Altogether 120,000 or so clones are present, around 87% being singletons, with the ten largest covering 3% to 4%. Sequencing was done on a sample of peripheral blood. The source is a woman aged 60 to 75 with acute or convalescent COVID-19.

V usage is TRBV7-9 and J usage is TRBJ2-1; D is perhaps TRBD2 (6 bases). The V gene's germline CDR1 is SEHNR and CDR2 FQNEAQ (reference sequence). V shed 5 bases and J shed 6 bases, with 14 bases lying between them. The CDR3 runs to 14 residues. CDR3 in DNA: TGTGCCAGCAGCCTGGAGGGGAATCCCAATGAGCAGTTCTTC. This codes for CASSLEGNPNEQFF.

The rearrangement uses TRBV5-1 and TRBJ2-1; 9 positions agree with TRBD2. With 2 bases clipped from V and 8 bases from J, the junction kept 8 bases outside the gene matches. The CDR3 is made up of 15 amino acids. Germline CDR1 is SGHRS and CDR2 is YFSETQ. CDR3: CASSFGIAGVDEQFF. CDR3 DNA sequence: TGCGCCAGCAGCTTTGGGATAGCGGGAGTCGATGAGCAGTTCTTC.

V usage is TRBV6-1 and J usage is TRBJ1-3, with 9 bases that match TRBD1. J gave up 3 bases and V 4 bases, and 7 bases lay outside the gene matches. The CDR3 length is 16 residues. Germline V gives CDR1 MNHNS, CDR2 SASEGT. The CDR3 spells CASSGAQGALGNTIYF. The CDR3 DNA sequence: TGTGCCAGCAGTGGGGCACAGGGGGCCCTTGGAAACACCATATATTTT.

The chain employs TRBV27 and TRBJ1-3; unclear D gene. In germline, CDR1 is MNHEY, CDR2 SMNVEV (reference sequence). The CDR3 sequence is 13 residues long. The germline V and J ends were trimmed by 3 bases and 0 bases, with 3 bases remaining between them. CDR3 DNA sequence: TGTGCCAGCAGTTTCCTCTCTGGAAACACCATATATTTT. Its protein is CASSFLSGNTIYF.

The chain couples TRBV6-1 to TRBJ1-6; D unclear. The length of the CDR3 is 14 residues. V lost 2 bases and J 8 bases, leaving 10 bases between the germline ends. CDR1 and CDR2 (germline): MNHNS, SASEGT. As DNA, the CDR3 is TGTGCCAGCAGTGAAACCGGTCCCGATTCACCCCTCCACTTT. Its protein is CASSETGPDSPLHF.

This chain connects TRBV28 to TRBJ2-1; D might be TRBD2 (6 bases). The V and J ends lost 6 bases and 4 bases respectively, with 13 bases between them. The CDR3 consists of 14 residues. CDR1 and CDR2 (germline): MDHEN, SYDVKM. The CDR3 here is CASRSGTGYNEQFF. CDR3 nucleotide sequence: TGTGCCAGCAGAAGTGGGACTGGATACAATGAGCAGTTCTTC.

The V gene is TRBV19, the J gene TRBJ1-6; D is perhaps TRBD1 (6 bases). Germline CDR1 and CDR2: LNHDA and SQIVND (reference sequence). The CDR3 runs 15 residues. Trimming took off 5 bases at V and 6 bases at J, with 14 bases between the two ends. The CDR3 bases are TGTGCCAGTAGTCAAAGACAGGTACTTAATTCACCCCTCCACTTT. It specifies CASSQRQVLNSPLHF.

V and J are TRBV21-1 and TRBJ1-2; the D call in the table, TRBD1, was not verified against the DNA. TRBV21-1 is a pseudogene segment. The CDR3 is 19 amino acids. CDR3 sequence reads: CASSKLGRTGDTSNYGYTF. The CDR3 DNA reads TGTGCCAGCAGCAAACTGGGCAGGACAGGGGACACCTCTAACTATGGCTACACCTTC.

This chain connects TRBV23-1 to TRBJ2-3, with D tentatively TRBD1 (6 bases). TRBV23-1 is labeled an ORF, and its function is uncertain. With 0 bases removed from V and 6 bases from J, the gap between germline ends came to 10 bases. This CDR3 has 14 residues. CDR3 nucleotide sequence: TGCGCCAGCAGTCAATCGCAGGGGCCCGATACGCAGTATTTT. This gives the protein CASSQSQGPDTQYF.

This chain uses TRBV5-8 with TRBJ2-7, with D perhaps matching TRBD1 (5 bases). There are 13 residues in the CDR3. Germline loops: CDR1 SGHTS, CDR2 YDEGEE. With 2 bases removed from V and 5 bases from J, the gap between germline ends came to 11 bases. Written as DNA, the CDR3 is TGTGCCAGCAGCTTCGGCAGGGCCCACGAGCAGTACTTC. Protein sequence: CASSFGRAHEQYF.

The V and J genes are TRBV19 and TRBJ1-1; D possibly corresponds to TRBD1 (5 bases). Trimming shortened V by 1 base and J by 6 bases, and 15 bases separated the two germline ends. Germline V lookup: CDR1 LNHDA, CDR2 SQIVND (reference sequence). The CDR3 totals 15 residues. For the CDR3, the DNA is TGTGCCAGTAGTATAGGGTTGCAGGGCGTCTCTGAAGCTTTCTTT. Amino acid sequence: CASSIGLQGVSEAFF.

The chain employs TRBV11-3 and TRBJ2-3, with D uncertain. Trimming stripped 2 bases from V and 0 bases from J, with 6 bases between. Looked up from germline, CDR1 is SGHNT and CDR2 is YENEEA. The length of the CDR3 is 14 residues. The CDR3 sequence is CASSLSRSTDTQYF. Written as DNA, the CDR3 is TGTGCCAGCAGCTTATCCCGGAGCACAGATACGCAGTATTTT.

The chain combines TRBV2 with TRBJ1-5; 12 nucleotides agree with TRBD1. J lost 6 bases, V lost 6 bases, and 6 bases had no gene match. Germline V gives CDR1 SNHLY, CDR2 FYNNEI. The CDR3 loop spans 15 amino acids. The CDR3 DNA reads TGTGCCAGCAGGCCGGGACAGGGGGCAGGTCAGCCCCAGCATTTT. Translating gives CASRPGQGAGQPQHF.

The chain combines TRBV27 with TRBJ2-7, with D possibly TRBD2 on 7 matching bases. CDR3 size: 15 residues. Deletions cut 9 bases from V and 0 bases from J, with 18 bases between. Looked up from germline, CDR1 is MNHEY and CDR2 is SMNVEV (reference sequence). CDR3 nucleotide sequence: TGTGCCAGTCATGGGGCGGGGGACACCTCCTACGAGCAGTACTTC. This codes for CASHGAGDTSYEQYF.

This chain joins TRBV18 and TRBJ2-2; D remains unclear. The CDR3 length is 15 residues. Between the trimmed V and J ends, which lost 3 bases and 4 bases, there was a span of 12 bases. Germline V lookup: CDR1 KGHSH, CDR2 LQKENI. Here the CDR3 reads CASSPELAVTGELFF. CDR3 nucleotides: TGTGCCAGCTCACCTGAGCTCGCGGTCACCGGGGAGCTGTTTTTT.

J is TRBJ2-1 and V is TRBV2; 12 bases are a match to TRBD1. CDR1 and CDR2 from the germline V gene are SNHLY and FYNNEI. This CDR3 has 16 residues. The trim removed 6 bases at V and 4 bases at J, leaving 7 bases unmatched. Here the CDR3 reads CASSGRGQGAYNEQFF. For the CDR3, the DNA is TGTGCCAGCAGCGGCCGGGGACAGGGGGCATACAATGAGCAGTTCTTC.

The chain recombines TRBV28 with TRBJ1-1, with a weak D call TRBD1 (5 bases). The CDR3 spans 12 residues. The germline V gene encodes CDR1 MDHEN and CDR2 SYDVKM. Trimming removed 3 bases from V and 8 bases from J, with 10 bases in between. The CDR3 loop reads CASSFLRGEAFF. CDR3 bases: TGTGCCAGCAGTTTTCTTAGGGGCGAAGCTTTCTTT.

This clone has just one count. The chain employs TRBV6-5 and TRBJ1-1; D is possibly TRBD1 (5 bases). Looked up from germline, CDR1 is MNHEY and CDR2 is SVGAGI. The CDR3 spans 12 residues. Deletions cut 8 bases from V and 2 bases from J, with 9 bases between. The DNA for the CDR3 is TGTGCCAGCTGGGGGGGTAACACTGAAGCTTTCTTT. It translates to CASWGGNTEAFF.

The chain employs TRBV28 and TRBJ1-6; D is possibly TRBD1 (6 bases). Between the trimmed V and J ends, which lost 6 bases and 9 bases, there was a span of 15 bases. The CDR3 is made up of 14 amino acids. The germline V gene has CDR1 MDHEN and CDR2 SYDVKM. In nucleotides, the CDR3 is TGTGCCAGCAGGGAACAGGGCGATGTTTCACCCCTCCACTTT. This sequence encodes CASREQGDVSPLHF.

This chain links TRBV5-8 with TRBJ2-5; TRBD1 aligns across 7 bases. J was trimmed by 1 base and V by 4 bases; bases with no gene match: 7. Germline CDR1 reads SGHTS; CDR2 reads YDEGEE. CDR3 size: 15 residues. The CDR3: CASSPTGQFQETQYF. CDR3 nucleotides: TGTGCCAGCAGCCCGACGGGACAGTTCCAAGAGACCCAGTACTTC.

This chain connects TRBV2 to TRBJ1-1; tentatively, D is TRBD1 (5 bases). This CDR3 is 14 amino acids long. The germline V and J ends were trimmed by 4 bases and 1 base, with 10 bases remaining between them. The germline V gene has CDR1 SNHLY and CDR2 FYNNEI. The CDR3 reads CASSAFRGNTEAFF. The DNA for the CDR3 is TGTGCCAGCAGTGCCTTTAGGGGGAACACTGAAGCTTTCTTT. The full variable domain, in which reference TRBV2 and TRBJ1-1 provide the parts outside the CDR3, is EPEVTQTPSHQVTQMGQEVILRCVPISNHLYFYWYRQILGQKVEFLVSFYNNEISEKSEIFDDQFSVERPDGSNFTLKIRSTKLEDSAMYFCASSAFRGNTEAFFGQGTRLTVV.

The chain uses TRBV9 and TRBJ2-3, with D unresolved. This CDR3 has 15 amino acids. The V gene's germline CDR1 is SGDLS and CDR2 YYNGEE. With 0 bases removed from V and 3 bases from J, the gap between germline ends came to 11 bases. The CDR3 is CASSVAAGITDTQYF. The CDR3, as DNA: TGTGCCAGCAGCGTAGCTGCTGGCATAACAGATACGCAGTATTTT.

The chain has TRBV9 and TRBJ1-6; D is possibly TRBD1 (6 bases). Germline V lookup: CDR1 SGDLS, CDR2 YYNGEE. The CDR3 contains 12 residues. V was clipped by 4 bases and J by 13 bases, with 12 bases between them. The CDR3 DNA reads as TGTGCCAGCAGCATAGGACAGACCCCCCTCCACTTT. The encoded protein is CASSIGQTPLHF.

Here the CDR3 DNA reads TGTGCCATCAGTGGGAGACTAGCGGGACACTACGAGCAGTACTTC. It is translated as CAISGRLAGHYEQYF. The V gene is TRBV10-3, the J gene TRBJ2-7; the match to TRBD2 covers 11 bases. The V and J ends lost 4 bases and 3 bases, in that order; junction bases with no gene match: 5. The CDR3 is 15 residues long. Germline CDR1 reads ENHRY; CDR2 reads SYGVKD.

The chain combines TRBV7-8 with TRBJ1-1, with D maybe TRBD1 (5 bases). V dropped 4 bases and J dropped 6 bases, with 18 bases sitting between them. CDR1 is SGHVS, CDR2 FQNEAQ, per germline. The CDR3 has 15 residues. Here the CDR3 reads CASSSGSGPQAEAFF. CDR3 nucleotide sequence: TGTGCCAGCAGCTCCGGTTCAGGGCCTCAAGCTGAAGCTTTCTTT.

The CDR3 coding sequence is TGTGCCACCAGTGATTTGGTAGGCGGGGGGCGTCAAGAGCAGTTCTTC. Translating it yields CATSDLVGGGRQEQFF. The chain uses TRBV24-1 and TRBJ2-1; TRBD2 matches at 8 bases. The CDR3 consists of 16 residues. The V segment lost 0 bases and the J segment 10 bases; nucleotides outside the gene matches: 10. The germline V gene has CDR1 KGHDR and CDR2 SFDVKD.

In DNA form, the CDR3 reads TGCGCCAGCAGCTTGGATACCTCGGCGGGCACCGGGGAGCTGTTTTTT. This gives the protein CASSLDTSAGTGELFF. The chain uses TRBV5-1 and TRBJ2-2, with D possibly being TRBD2 (5 bases). Germline V gene sequence: CDR1 SGHRS, CDR2 YFSETQ. The CDR3 is made up of 16 amino acids. Trimming took 0 bases from V and 4 from J, leaving 13 bases between them.

This chain uses TRBV18 with TRBJ1-1, with D unclear. Germline V gene lookup returns CDR1 KGHSH and CDR2 LQKENI. This CDR3 is 14 amino acids long. With 2 bases removed from V and 2 bases from J, the gap between germline ends came to 9 bases. CDR3 nucleotides: TGTGCCAGCTCACCATCGGAGGGAAACACTGAAGCTTTCTTT. Its translation is CASSPSEGNTEAFF.

This sequence joins TRBV2 and TRBJ2-1, with D perhaps matching TRBD2 (5 bases). The germline V and J ends were trimmed by 2 bases and 2 bases, with 19 bases remaining between them. CDR3 length equals 18 residues. CDR1 SNHLY and CDR2 FYNNEI come from the germline V gene. CDR3 sequence: CASSERLLTRATYNEQFF. CDR3 sequence (DNA): TGTGCCAGCAGTGAAAGACTACTCACCCGGGCGACCTACAATGAGCAGTTCTTC.

This CDR3 reads CASSLGTSGSYEQYF. DNA for the CDR3: TGTGCCAGCAGCTTAGGAACTAGCGGGAGCTACGAGCAGTACTTC. This rearrangement joins TRBV7-9 to TRBJ2-7; 11 bases are a match to TRBD2. Per germline, CDR1 SEHNR and CDR2 FQNEAQ (reference sequence). CDR3 size: 15 residues. The trim removed 1 base at V and 3 bases at J, leaving 2 bases unmatched.

This chain joins TRBV7-9 and TRBJ1-1; no definite D call. There are 17 residues in the CDR3. Germline V CDR1 and CDR2: SEHNR, FQNEAQ (reference sequence). The V end was cut by 2 bases, the J end by 5 bases, with 21 bases between. Here the CDR3 DNA reads TGTGCCAGCAGCTTATCGATGGGCAGGCGAATAAAGACTGAAGCTTTCTTT. Translated: CASSLSMGRRIKTEAFF. The full variable domain, its missing parts supplied by reference TRBV7-9 and TRBJ1-1, is DTGVSQNPRHKITKRGQNVTFRCDPISEHNRLYWYRQTLGQGPEFLTYFQNEAQLEKSRLLSDRFSAERPKGSFSTLEIQRTEQGDSAMYLCASSLSMGRRIKTEAFFGQGTRLTVV.

The chain carries TRBV9 and TRBJ2-3; 7 bases are shared with TRBD2. CDR1 SGDLS and CDR2 YYNGEE come from the germline V gene. J gave up 3 bases and V 6 bases, and 7 bases lay outside the gene matches. The length of the CDR3 is 14 residues. CDR3 nucleotide sequence: TGTGCCAGCAACCCCGGCGGGAGTACAGATACGCAGTATTTT. Protein product: CASNPGGSTDTQYF.